This TCR beta chain was observed in a study of CD8 T cells in ankylosing spondylitis. Findings and limits, study-wide: Reportedly, disease-linked clones are significantly enriched in ankylosing spondylitis patients' matched synovial fluid. A CD8+ phenotype characterized the disease-linked clones, which were relatively rare in peripheral blood. Earlier authors reported some of these motif variants in reactive arthritis synovial fluid and blood. For ankylosing spondylitis blood, a TCR beta motif of 7 to 9 highly homologous variants appeared characteristic.

Quantitative 5'-RACE with molecular barcodes generated TCR beta libraries. Each CDR3 protein gets one entry after TCRdb re-called the 5' RACE reads with MiXCR. The data hold 800,000 to 900,000 distinct CDR3 sequences, with roughly 12% observed a single time. Germline CDR1 MDHEN, CDR2 SYDVKM. This CDR3 contains 17 residues. J lost 0 bases, V lost 1 base, and 6 bases had no gene match. This clonotype was detected a few times. The antigen remains undetermined. Input material: blood, either unsorted or a sorted T cell fraction (not recorded which). The rearrangement joins TRBV28 to TRBJ2-7; 10 bases agree with TRBD2. The receptor comes from a male donor with ankylosing spondylitis. The CDR3 loop reads CASSLSDGTSDSYEQYF. The CDR3 coding sequence is TGTGCCAGCAGTTTATCTGACGGGACTAGCGACTCCTACGAGCAGTACTTC.